This T cell receptor (beta chain) was obtained from a study of blood T cell repertoires in COVID-19. Background on the study: COVID-19 samples collected from the United States, Italy and Spain covered acute and convalescent phases.

This CDR3 has 16 amino acids. Germline-derived CDR1 and CDR2 are SGHKS and YYEKEE (reference sequence). Trimming left V 2 bases short and J 5 bases short, with 19 bases between. Original data processing: Researchers report that nucleated cell counts were estimated from reference gene primer amplification. Sequencing was performed with immunoSEQ multiplex PCR; in TCRdb, only in-frame clones are kept and a portion is missing. V and J calls and clone size are as listed in that table; D and trimming were resolved from the DNA. The sample consists of around 160,000 clones, roughly 88% of them appearing once.

The clonotype comes from a young man with acute or convalescent COVID-19. The chain links TRBV5-5 to TRBJ2-5; possibly TRBD1 for D (5 bases). Sample: peripheral blood. CDR3 sequence (DNA): TGTGCCAGCAGCTTAGAAGTACGGCAGGGCCGGGAGACCCAGTACTTC. It translates to CASSLEVRQGRETQYF.